Presented here are 20 T cell receptor beta chains from one specimen sequenced in a study of technical replicates of blood from a handful of donors. This table comes from immunoSEQ multiplex PCR, and its TCRdb copy is limited to in-frame clones, with some not included. Of about 48,000 clones detected, about 93% appear once; the ten largest clones hold roughly 3.9%. Input material: PBMCs. The receptor source for this set is a human donor in good health. Some clones in this sample may be carry-over from other donors' samples.

This clone is a singleton in its sample. The J gene is TRBJ2-7, the V gene TRBV9; TRBD1 matches at 8 bases. Germline V gene sequence: CDR1 SGDLS, CDR2 YYNGEE. Trimming at V came to 3 bases and at J to 2 bases, leaving 7 bases not matched to a gene. The CDR3 length is 15 residues. The CDR3 loop is CASSAEQGGAYEQYF. In DNA form, the CDR3 reads TGTGCCAGCAGCGCCGAACAGGGGGGCGCCTACGAGCAGTACTTC.

A single count supports this clone. The chain employs TRBV7-3 and TRBJ2-7; 10 bases map to TRBD2. CDR1 SGHTA and CDR2 FQGTGA come from the germline V gene. The ends lost 5 bases at V and 6 bases at J; junction bases unmatched: 13. CDR3 length equals 16 residues. CDR3 nucleotide sequence: TGTGCCAGCAGCACTCTTCGGACTAGCGGCTTTTTCGAGCAGTACTTC. Translation gives CASSTLRTSGFFEQYF.

The CDR3 loop is CASRRQGAQSLGAEAFF. In nucleotides, the CDR3 is TGTGCCAGTAGGAGACAGGGGGCTCAAAGTTTGGGCGCTGAAGCTTTCTTT. V and J are TRBV19 and TRBJ1-1; TRBD1 agrees at 10 bases. CDR3 length: 17 amino acids. V was pared by 6 bases and J by 6 bases, with 16 bases of the junction left unmatched. Germline CDR1 and CDR2: LNHDA and SQIVND (reference sequence).

The V and J genes are TRBV12-5 and TRBJ2-5; 10 nucleotides agree with TRBD2. The germline V gene has CDR1 LGHNT and CDR2 FRNRAP. This CDR3 region has 14 residues. Germline trimming cut 4 bases from V and 7 bases from J; bases unmatched to any gene: 6. CDR3 DNA: TGTGCTAGTGGTTCTAGCGGGGGAAGTGGGACCCAGTACTTC. Protein product: CASGSSGGSGTQYF.

V usage is TRBV10-3 and J usage is TRBJ1-1; 7 nucleotides agree with TRBD1. The junction had 8 bases not matched to a gene; V was cut back by 10 bases and J by 0 bases. Germline V CDR1 and CDR2: ENHRY, SYGVKD. The CDR3 consists of 14 residues. In nucleotides, the CDR3 is TGTGCCAGCCTCGGGACAGTCATGAACACTGAAGCTTTCTTT. It codes for CASLGTVMNTEAFF.

This chain connects TRBV4-3 to TRBJ1-3; D ambiguous. The CDR3 spans 16 residues. Per the germline V gene, CDR1 is LGHNA and CDR2 is YSLEER. The germline V and J ends were trimmed by 0 bases and 0 bases, with 9 bases remaining between them. The CDR3 region is CASSQEWRSSGNTIYF. The CDR3, as DNA: TGCGCCAGCAGCCAAGAGTGGCGGAGCTCTGGAAACACCATATATTTT.

This chain joins TRBV4-1 and TRBJ1-3; TRBD1 is a possible D gene (5 bases). Between the trimmed V and J ends, which lost 5 bases and 2 bases, there was a span of 16 bases. Germline CDR1 MGHRA, CDR2 YSYEKL. The CDR3 totals 16 residues. The CDR3 is CASSWGLSVAGNTIYF. CDR3 nucleotide sequence: TGCGCCAGCAGCTGGGGACTTTCGGTGGCTGGAAACACCATATATTTT.

This clone came up a few times. The chain links TRBV6-1 to TRBJ1-3; D is unresolved. The V end was cut by 2 bases, the J end by 2 bases, with 10 bases between. Germline CDR1 MNHNS, CDR2 SASEGT. This CDR3 spans 15 amino acids. In DNA, the CDR3 is TGTGCCAGCAGTGAACAGGAGGAGGCTGGAAACACCATATATTTT. Residues: CASSEQEEAGNTIYF.

V usage is TRBV4-1 and J usage is TRBJ2-1; D is unresolved. From germline, CDR1 is MGHRA and CDR2 YSYEKL. The CDR3 extends over 15 amino acids. With 3 bases removed from V and 0 bases from J, the gap between germline ends came to 9 bases. The CDR3 reads CASSHPVSSYNEQFF. CDR3 in DNA: TGCGCCAGCAGCCACCCGGTGAGCTCCTACAATGAGCAGTTCTTC.

This clone was seen a handful of times. This rearrangement joins TRBV29-1 to TRBJ1-1; D ambiguous. Trimming cost V 4 bases and J 1 base, with 7 bases left between them. The CDR3 has 12 amino acids. Germline V CDR1 and CDR2: SQVTM, ANQGSEA. CDR3 bases: TGCAGCGTTGGAGTATCGAACACTGAAGCTTTCTTT. Its protein product is CSVGVSNTEAFF.

The chain combines TRBV10-1 with TRBJ2-3; 10 nucleotides agree with TRBD2. Trimming took 11 bases from V and 0 from J; bases not matched to a gene: 11. The CDR3 loop spans 16 amino acids. Germline CDR1 and CDR2: WNHNN and SYGVQD (reference sequence). The CDR3 protein is CAGDSGRTRSTDTQYF. CDR3 sequence (DNA): TGCGCCGGGGATAGCGGGAGGACACGTAGCACAGATACGCAGTATTTT.

The chain carries TRBV2 and TRBJ2-7; D may be TRBD1 (5 bases). The germline gives CDR1 SNHLY, CDR2 FYNNEI. V was shortened by 6 bases and J by 5 bases, with 8 bases between the two germline ends. The CDR3 runs to 11 residues. Here the CDR3 reads CASSQGHEQYF. The CDR3 DNA reads TGTGCCAGCAGCCAGGGCCACGAGCAGTACTTC.

The chain couples TRBV25-1 to TRBJ2-7; no clear D. The V end lost 9 bases, the J end lost 2 bases, and 11 bases lay between the germline ends. This CDR3 spans 12 amino acids. Germline V gene lookup returns CDR1 MGHDK and CDR2 SYGVNS. CDR3 protein: CASSGTTYEQYF. DNA of the CDR3: TGTGCCAGTTCCGGTACCACCTACGAGCAGTACTTC.

J is TRBJ1-1 and V is TRBV6-6; D might be TRBD1 (6 bases). V was clipped by 6 bases and J by 5 bases, with 16 bases between them. This CDR3 has 14 amino acids. Germline CDR1 MNHNY, CDR2 SVGAGI (reference sequence). CDR3 loop: CASRRLGGGTEAFF. The CDR3 DNA sequence: TGTGCCAGCAGGCGCCTAGGGGGGGGGACTGAAGCTTTCTTT.

The rearrangement joins TRBV25-1 to TRBJ1-2; D unclear. V gave up 4 bases and J gave up 4 bases, with 7 bases separating them. The CDR3 extends over 12 amino acids. Germline V CDR1 and CDR2: MGHDK, SYGVNS. The DNA of the CDR3 is TGTGCCAGCAGTGGGGCAGCCTATGGCTACACCTTC. It is translated as CASSGAAYGYTF.

The chain joins TRBV18 to TRBJ2-3, with TRBD2 matching 8 bases. The trim removed 5 bases at V and 6 bases at J, leaving 10 bases unmatched. Germline CDR1 KGHSH, CDR2 LQKENI. The CDR3 covers 15 residues. This CDR3 is CASSSGSGRMDTQYF. Written as DNA, the CDR3 is TGTGCCAGCTCATCGGGCAGCGGGAGAATGGATACGCAGTATTTT. The full variable domain, rest sourced from reference TRBV18 and TRBJ2-3, is NAGVMQNPRHLVRRRGQEARLRCSPMKGHSHVYWYRQLPEEGLKFMVYLQKENIIDESGMPKERFSAEFPKEGPSILRIQQVVRGDSAAYFCASSSGSGRMDTQYFGPGTRLTVL.

CDR3 DNA sequence: TGTGCTTACCAACAGGGCTATAATTCACCCCTCCACTTT. Translation: CAYQQGYNSPLHF. The chain employs TRBV30 and TRBJ1-6, with D possibly being TRBD1 (6 bases). Per the germline V gene, CDR1 is GTSNPN and CDR2 is SVGIG (reference sequence). The CDR3 runs to 13 residues.

The CDR3 DNA follows: TGTGCCAGCAGCCTCGGGACACTGACCTACGAGCAGTACTTC. This translates into CASSLGTLTYEQYF. The rearrangement links TRBV11-1 to TRBJ2-7; D is possibly TRBD1 (6 bases). Trimming stripped 5 bases from V and 2 bases from J, with 13 bases between. Germline CDR1 reads SGHAT; CDR2 reads FQDESV (reference sequence). The CDR3 sequence is 14 residues long.

The V and J genes are TRBV29-1 and TRBJ2-5, with D perhaps matching TRBD1 (5 bases). Germline V gene sequence: CDR1 SQVTM, CDR2 ANQGSEA. CDR3 size: 12 residues. V was clipped by 8 bases and J by 5 bases, with 15 bases between them. The CDR3 coding sequence is TGCAGCATCCGGCTGTCAGGGGAGACCCAGTACTTC. Its translation is CSIRLSGETQYF.

The J gene is TRBJ1-5, the V gene TRBV30; D is ambiguous. CDR3 length: 14 residues. V was clipped by 4 bases and J by 3 bases, with 13 bases between them. Germline lookup yields CDR1 GTSNPN and CDR2 SVGIG (reference sequence). The CDR3 nucleotides are TGTGCCTGGACCGTGGGCAGTTTCAATCAGCCCCAGCATTTT. Amino acid sequence: CAWTVGSFNQPQHF.